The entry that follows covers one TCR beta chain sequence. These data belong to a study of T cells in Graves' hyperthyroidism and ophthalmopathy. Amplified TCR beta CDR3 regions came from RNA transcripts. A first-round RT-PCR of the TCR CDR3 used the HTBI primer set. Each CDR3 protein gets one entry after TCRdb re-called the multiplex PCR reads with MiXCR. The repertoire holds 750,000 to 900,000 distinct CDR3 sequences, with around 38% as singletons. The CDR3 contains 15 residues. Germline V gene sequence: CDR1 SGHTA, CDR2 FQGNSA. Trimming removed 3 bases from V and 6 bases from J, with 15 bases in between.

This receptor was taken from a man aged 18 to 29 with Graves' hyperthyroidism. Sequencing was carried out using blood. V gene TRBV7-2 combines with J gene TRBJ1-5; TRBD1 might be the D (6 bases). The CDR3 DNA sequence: TGTGCCAGCAGCTTGGCTGGGGGGGCGCGTCAGCCCCAGCATTTT. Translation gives CASSLAGGARQPQHF. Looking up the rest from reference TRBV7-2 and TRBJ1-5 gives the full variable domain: GAGVSQSPSNKVTEKGKDVELRCDPISGHTALYWYRQSLGQGLEFLIYFQGNSAPDKSGLPSDRFSAERTGGSVSTLTIQRTQQEDSAVYLCASSLAGGARQPQHFGDGTRLSIL.